Following are 22 T cell receptor beta chains from one sample sequenced in a study of human T cells and chemical hapten exposure. TCRdb reprocessed the RACE reads via MiXCR and lists one record per CDR3 protein. The repertoire includes about 340,000 distinct CDR3 sequences, under 8% of them detected once, and about 8% sits in the top ten. Time point noted: patch test 1, 2 weeks after DPC sensitization. As for treatment: therapeutic diphenylcyclopropenone sensitization with weekly scalp DPC. Sample: whole blood, taken in connection with sensitization to the hapten diphenylcyclopropenone (DPC). The receptors originated from a woman aged 18-29 years with alopecia areata. Some clones in this sample may be carry-over from other donors' samples.

The rearrangement joins TRBV12-3 or TRBV12-4 to TRBJ1-2, with 7 nucleotides matching TRBD1. After removal of 5 bases from V and 9 bases from J, the junction contained 9 bases not matched to a gene. CDR3 length: 13 residues. As DNA, the CDR3 is TGTGCCAGCAGTGGGACAGCCGGGACTAGCTACACCTTC. This sequence encodes CASSGTAGTSYTF.

The chain uses TRBV28 and TRBJ2-7; D uncertain. Per the germline V gene, CDR1 is MDHEN and CDR2 is SYDVKM. V was pared by 3 bases and J by 3 bases, with 12 bases between. The CDR3 is 14 residues long. In nucleotides, the CDR3 is TGTGCCAGCAGTTTCCCGACAACCTTCTACGAGCAGTACTTC. This gives the protein CASSFPTTFYEQYF.

This clonotype was seen at least ten times. This rearrangement joins TRBV29-1 to TRBJ2-2, with unresolved D. Looked up from germline, CDR1 is SQVTM and CDR2 is ANQGSEA. The CDR3 sequence is 12 residues long. V was cut by 4 bases and J by 6 bases, with 9 bases left in between. The CDR3 loop reads CSVGLASGELFF. The CDR3 region has the DNA TGCAGCGTTGGGTTAGCCTCCGGGGAGCTGTTTTTT.

This clonotype was observed a handful of times. The chain has TRBV10-3 and TRBJ1-4, with D hard to call. The germline V gene has CDR1 ENHRY and CDR2 SYGVKD. V lost 11 bases and J 0 bases, leaving 19 bases between the germline ends. This CDR3 contains 16 residues. The CDR3 bases are TGTGCCCCTTCCGACCCCCGAGAACCAACTAATGAAAAACTGTTTTTT. Amino acid sequence: CAPSDPREPTNEKLFF.

Many counts were recorded for this clonotype. The V gene is TRBV6-4, the J gene TRBJ1-1; D is perhaps TRBD1 (6 bases). Germline assignment: CDR1 MRHNA and CDR2 SNTAGT. Between the trimmed V and J ends, which lost 6 bases and 0 bases, there was a span of 11 bases. This CDR3 contains 14 residues. CDR3 protein: CASRYTGMNTEAFF. As DNA, the CDR3 is TGTGCCAGCAGATATACAGGGATGAACACTGAAGCTTTCTTT.

The table lists this clonotype with many counts. The chain uses TRBV18 and TRBJ1-4; perhaps TRBD1 as D (5 bases). V lost 5 bases and J lost 8, with 15 bases in between. CDR3 size: 14 residues. Germline V gives CDR1 KGHSH, CDR2 LQKENI. Here the CDR3 DNA reads TGTGCCAGCTCAAAGCTCGGGACGAAGGAAAAACTGTTTTTT. Translated: CASSKLGTKEKLFF.

This clonotype came up a few times. The V gene is TRBV6-2 or TRBV6-3, the J gene TRBJ2-7; a weak D match, TRBD1 (6 bases). This CDR3 region has 13 residues. Trimming shortened V by 6 bases and J by 9 bases, and 18 bases separated the two germline ends. CDR1 is MNHEY and CDR2 is SVGEGT in the germline V gene. In nucleotides, the CDR3 is TGTGCCAGCAGCCCCGGACAGCGTACGGGGCAGTACTTC. Translated, it gives CASSPGQRTGQYF.

This clonotype was counted between two and nine times. The gene calls are TRBV10-3 and TRBJ2-3; D possibly uses TRBD1 or TRBD2 (6 bases each). Germline values: CDR1 ENHRY, CDR2 SYGVKD. V dropped 0 bases and J dropped 6 bases, with 16 bases sitting between them. The CDR3 consists of 16 residues. Here the CDR3 reads CAISESDGGPGDTQYF. CDR3 in DNA: TGTGCCATCAGTGAGTCAGACGGGGGCCCAGGGGATACGCAGTATTTT.

V usage is TRBV12-3 or TRBV12-4 and J usage is TRBJ1-2; the D gene is possibly TRBD1 (5 bases). This CDR3 is 13 amino acids long. Trimming cost V 6 bases and J 4 bases, with 12 bases left between them. As DNA, the CDR3 is TGTGCCAGCAGAGATTTTGGGACCTATGGCTACACCTTC. Translated, it gives CASRDFGTYGYTF.

DNA for the CDR3: TGTGCCAGCTCACCGACCACAGGGGAGAATCAGCCCCAGCATTTT. This translates into CASSPTTGENQPQHF. The chain joins TRBV18 to TRBJ1-5; the match to TRBD1 covers 7 bases. After removal of 3 bases from V and 4 bases from J, the junction contained 6 bases not matched to a gene. The germline CDR1 and CDR2 sequences are KGHSH and LQKENI. The CDR3 sequence is 15 residues long.

This clonotype came up many times. This chain links TRBV27 with TRBJ1-1; weak D call: TRBD1 (6 bases). Between the trimmed V and J ends, which lost 6 bases and 3 bases, there was a span of 11 bases. The germline V gene encodes CDR1 MNHEY and CDR2 SMNVEV (reference sequence). The CDR3 totals 13 residues. The CDR3 here is CASSGRGHTEAFF. The CDR3, as DNA: TGTGCCAGCAGCGGCAGGGGCCACACTGAAGCTTTCTTT.

About this clonotype itself: This may be a read error, as it is one base from a much larger clone. The chain has TRBV20-1 and TRBJ2-7; 9 bases are a match to TRBD2. From germline, CDR1 is DFQATT and CDR2 SNEGSKA (reference sequence). Losses at the gene ends were 0 bases for V and 5 bases for J; bases not matched to a gene: 11. This CDR3 is built from 16 residues. CDR3 coding DNA: TGCAGTGCTAGAGACAATAGCGGGGGCGATTCTGACGAGCAGTACTTC. Encoded protein: CSARDNSGGDSDEQYF.

This clonotype was detected only a few times. V gene TRBV7-2 combines with J gene TRBJ2-7; weak D call: TRBD2 (6 bases). V was clipped by 5 bases and J by 4 bases, with 12 bases between them. The CDR3 covers 13 residues. The germline V gene encodes CDR1 SGHTA and CDR2 FQGNSA. CDR3 residues: CASSPGGLYEQYF. CDR3 nucleotide sequence: TGTGCCAGCAGCCCAGGAGGGTTATACGAGCAGTACTTC.

This clonotype was recorded at least ten times. The V call is TRBV18, the J call TRBJ2-7; 9 nucleotides match TRBD1. Per the germline V gene, CDR1 is KGHSH and CDR2 is LQKENI. The V segment lost 5 bases and the J segment 3 bases; nucleotides outside the gene matches: 8. There are 15 residues in the CDR3. Written as DNA, the CDR3 is TGTGCCAGCTCATCTCGGACAGGGGAGAACTACGAGCAGTACTTC. This sequence encodes CASSSRTGENYEQYF.

This clonotype has ten or more counts. The V and J genes are TRBV7-9 and TRBJ2-1, with TRBD1 as a possible D gene (5 bases). The CDR3 is 13 residues long. Trimming pared 3 bases from V and 6 bases from J, leaving 9 bases between. Per the germline V gene, CDR1 is SEHNR and CDR2 is FQNEAQ (reference sequence). The CDR3, as DNA: TGTGCCAGCAGCTTGAACAGGATCAATGAGCAGTTCTTC. Encoded protein: CASSLNRINEQFF.

This clonotype came up many times. The rearrangement links TRBV7-9 to TRBJ2-5; D gene unclear. V lost 5 bases, J lost 5 bases, and 9 bases lay in between. This CDR3 is 12 amino acids long. In germline, CDR1 is SEHNR, CDR2 FQNEAQ (reference sequence). The CDR3 DNA follows: TGTGCCAGCAGCCCGCGACCGGAGACCCAGTACTTC. It is translated as CASSPRPETQYF. Based on the CDR3 plus reference TRBV7-9 and TRBJ2-5, the full variable domain is DTGVSQNPRHKITKRGQNVTFRCDPISEHNRLYWYRQTLGQGPEFLTYFQNEAQLEKSRLLSDRFSAERPKGSFSTLEIQRTEQGDSAMYLCASSPRPETQYFGPGTRLLVL.

This clonotype appeared many times. This chain joins TRBV5-1 and TRBJ2-1; 12 bases line up with TRBD2. Germline V gene lookup returns CDR1 SGHRS and CDR2 YFSETQ. This CDR3 region has 14 residues. The V and J ends lost 6 bases and 6 bases, in that order; junction bases with no gene match: 4. As DNA, the CDR3 is TGCGCCAGCACTACGACTAGCGGGGGCAATGAGCAGTTCTTC. Translated: CASTTTSGGNEQFF.

The sample holds a few counts of this clonotype. The rearrangement uses TRBV10-3 and TRBJ2-2, with TRBD2 as a possible D gene (6 bases). Germline V gene data show CDR1 as ENHRY and CDR2 as SYGVKD. This CDR3 is built from 14 residues. V lost 4 bases, J lost 5 bases, and 11 bases lay in between. Written as DNA, the CDR3 is TGTGCCATCAGTGCCGGGACTCCTACCGGGGAGCTGTTTTTT. This sequence encodes CAISAGTPTGELFF.

This clonotype was observed a handful of times. This chain joins TRBV9 and TRBJ1-1; D gene uncertain. Germline loops: CDR1 SGDLS, CDR2 YYNGEE. This CDR3 comprises 14 residues. V was clipped by 0 bases and J by 5 bases, with 11 bases between them. The CDR3 region has the DNA TGTGCCAGCAGCGTAGCCGGGAGGAGTACTGAAGCTTTCTTT. This translates into CASSVAGRSTEAFF.

The chain employs TRBV23-1 and TRBJ2-2; D is possibly TRBD1 (5 bases). TRBV23-1 is filed as an ORF, its function uncertain. V was cut by 4 bases and J by 4 bases, with 16 bases left in between. CDR3 length equals 16 residues. CDR3 region: CASSRQGPRGTGELFF. As DNA, the CDR3 is TGCGCCAGCAGTCGCCAGGGTCCTCGTGGCACCGGGGAGCTGTTTTTT.

V gene TRBV4-3 combines with J gene TRBJ1-4; D not resolved. CDR1 is LGHNA, CDR2 YSLEER, per germline. The CDR3 has 15 amino acids. V was cut by 3 bases and J by 5 bases, with 13 bases left in between. This chain's CDR3 is CASSQSYRVNEKLFF. As DNA, the CDR3 is TGCGCCAGCAGCCAGAGTTACCGGGTAAATGAAAAACTGTTTTTT.

The chain links TRBV4-3 to TRBJ2-7; 7 bases line up with TRBD2. This CDR3 comprises 14 residues. Germline assignment: CDR1 LGHNA and CDR2 YSLEER. V was clipped by 0 bases and J by 4 bases; unmatched bases: 3. CDR3 in DNA: TGCGCCAGCAGCCAAGATACTAGCGAGTACGAGCAGTACTTC. The encoded protein is CASSQDTSEYEQYF.